Shown below are 17 T cell receptor beta chains from a single sample sequenced in a study of HIV-infected children after antiretroviral therapy interruption. RNA-based 3' RACE libraries used unique molecular identifiers. TCRdb fed the 3' RACE reads into MiXCR, producing one record per CDR3 protein. Of more than 85,000 distinct CDR3 sequences in the sample, 6.9% were seen once. Treatment meaning: PENTA 11 planned treatment interruption arm or continuous ART arm. Sequencing used CD45RA+ CD4+ T cells from PBMCs, pooled from several time points, obtained from a donor given antiretroviral therapy, either interrupted or continuous. Documented subset: naive CD4+ CD45RA+ CD45RO- T cells. Receptor source: a pool of human donors with HIV.

This clonotype was seen many times. The chain employs TRBV10-3 and TRBJ2-5; the D is unclear. This CDR3 comprises 12 residues. The V gene's germline CDR1 is ENHRY and CDR2 SYGVKD. V was clipped by 4 bases and J by 5 bases, with 8 bases between them. The CDR3 DNA follows: TGTGCCATCAGTGCGGACGTGGAGACCCAGTACTTC. It translates to CAISADVETQYF.

This clonotype was detected many times. This chain links TRBV5-1 with TRBJ2-7; D remains unclear. Germline V gene sequence: CDR1 SGHRS, CDR2 YFSETQ. The V gene lost 0 bases and the J gene lost 0 bases, with 7 bases spanning the gap. The CDR3 is made up of 14 amino acids. The CDR3 here is CASSLVSDSYEQYF. DNA for the CDR3: TGCGCCAGCAGCTTGGTATCGGACTCCTACGAGCAGTACTTC.

This CDR3 reads CATTGGQYNEQFF. The CDR3 bases are TGTGCCACGACAGGGGGCCAATACAATGAGCAGTTCTTC. The chain is built from TRBV6-2 or TRBV6-3 and TRBJ2-1; the match to TRBD1 covers 10 bases. Trimming cost V 10 bases and J 4 bases; bases outside gene matches: 4. Germline V CDR1 and CDR2: MNHEY, SVGEGT. The CDR3 is 13 residues long.

This clonotype was picked up many times. This chain uses TRBV20-1 with TRBJ2-3, with D perhaps matching TRBD1 or TRBD2 (5 bases each). Deletions cut 3 bases from V and 4 bases from J, with 17 bases between. The length of the CDR3 is 15 residues. Germline CDR1 is DFQATT and CDR2 is SNEGSKA (reference sequence). The CDR3 region is CSARYNGARSDTQYF. CDR3 nucleotide sequence: TGCAGTGCTAGGTACAACGGGGCCCGGTCAGATACGCAGTATTTT.

The table lists this clonotype with many counts. The chain uses TRBV7-9 and TRBJ2-7; tentative D call: TRBD2 (5 bases). This CDR3 has 14 amino acids. Per the germline V gene, CDR1 is SEHNR and CDR2 is FQNEAQ (reference sequence). Trimming took 0 bases from V and 6 from J, leaving 12 bases between them. CDR3 in DNA: TGTGCCAGCAGCTTAGCGCGAGGGATTGGCGAGCAGTACTTC. This translates into CASSLARGIGEQYF.

This clonotype was observed at least ten times. The DNA of the CDR3 is TGCGCCAGCAGCAACACAGAGGCTGGAAACACCATATATTTT. Residues: CASSNTEAGNTIYF. The chain joins TRBV5-1 to TRBJ1-3; D is undetermined. The CDR3 loop spans 14 amino acids. V was shortened by 4 bases and J by 2 bases, with 10 bases between the two germline ends. CDR1 and CDR2 from the germline V gene are SGHRS and YFSETQ.

In its sample, this clonotype was seen many times. This chain connects TRBV6-4 to TRBJ2-1, with TRBD2 as a possible D gene (7 bases). V lost 1 base and J 4 bases, leaving 17 bases between the germline ends. The CDR3 is 17 amino acids. CDR1 is MRHNA, CDR2 SNTAGT, per germline. Here the CDR3 reads CASSDLGGPSSYNEQFF. The CDR3 nucleotides are TGTGCCAGCAGTGACTTGGGGGGGCCTTCCTCTTACAATGAGCAGTTCTTC.

This clonotype came up many times. The chain uses TRBV20-1 and TRBJ2-3, with 9 bases fitting TRBD2. The CDR3 spans 15 residues. Trimming removed 3 bases from V and 5 bases from J; junction bases left unmatched: 9. Germline values: CDR1 DFQATT, CDR2 SNEGSKA (reference sequence). The CDR3 bases are TGCAGTGCTAGGCTAGCGGGGAGGCGAGGAGATACGCAGTATTTT. It specifies CSARLAGRRGDTQYF.

This clonotype has a handful of counts. The chain links TRBV11-2 to TRBJ2-7, with TRBD2 identical over 10 bases. The CDR3 runs to 19 residues. The germline gives CDR1 SGHAT, CDR2 FQNNGV. The junction had 16 bases not matched to a gene; V was cut back by 2 bases and J by 3 bases. CDR3 amino acids: CASSLIGLAGALPLYEQYF. CDR3 nucleotides: TGTGCCAGCAGCTTAATAGGTCTAGCGGGGGCCCTCCCCCTCTACGAGCAGTACTTC. Variable domain in full (rest from reference TRBV11-2 and TRBJ2-7): EAGVAQSPRYKIIEKRQSVAFWCNPISGHATLYWYQQILGQGPKLLIQFQNNGVVDDSQLPKDRFSAERLKGVDSTLKIQPAKLEDSAVYLCASSLIGLAGALPLYEQYFGPGTRLTVT.

This clonotype was picked up many times. V usage is TRBV6-2 or TRBV6-3 and J usage is TRBJ2-7; no clear D gene. Germline V CDR1 and CDR2: MNHEY, SVGEGT. The CDR3 consists of 13 residues. The germline V and J ends were trimmed by 5 bases and 0 bases, with 8 bases remaining between them. The DNA of the CDR3 is TGTGCCAGCAGTAAAGGAAGCTCCTACGAGCAGTACTTC. Its protein is CASSKGSSYEQYF.

This clonotype was detected only a few times. This rearrangement joins TRBV12-3 or TRBV12-4 to TRBJ2-2; 8 bases map to TRBD2. Trimming removed 2 bases from V and 3 bases from J; junction bases left unmatched: 5. The CDR3 is 16 amino acids. CDR3 amino acids: CASSLRIAGHTGELFF. As DNA, the CDR3 is TGTGCCAGCAGTTTACGTATAGCGGGGCACACCGGGGAGCTGTTTTTT.

This clonotype was picked up many times. This chain uses TRBV30 with TRBJ1-6; 9 bases fit TRBD1. Trimming removed 5 bases from V and 10 bases from J; junction bases left unmatched: 9. The length of the CDR3 is 14 residues. Germline V gives CDR1 GTSNPN, CDR2 SVGIG (reference sequence). The CDR3 bases are TGTGCCTGGTCCTCGGACAGGGGATCGTCACCCCTCCACTTT. It translates to CAWSSDRGSSPLHF.

This clonotype showed up just a few times. The rearrangement uses TRBV25-1 and TRBJ2-5, with 8 bases that match TRBD2. Per the germline V gene, CDR1 is MGHDK and CDR2 is SYGVNS. There are 15 residues in the CDR3. V was clipped by 4 bases and J by 4 bases; unmatched bases: 8. The CDR3 region is CASSALTGGRETQYF. For the CDR3, the DNA is TGTGCCAGCAGTGCCTTGACGGGGGGGAGAGAGACCCAGTACTTC.

V is TRBV12-3 or TRBV12-4 and J is TRBJ1-2, with no clear D. CDR3 size: 17 residues. V was trimmed by 6 bases and J by 4 bases, leaving 24 bases between them. CDR3 loop: CASSELAKVQVGYGYTF. CDR3 coding DNA: TGTGCCAGCAGCGAACTCGCTAAGGTTCAGGTTGGCTATGGCTACACCTTC.

This clonotype was seen just once. Since a much larger clone is just one base distant, this may be a read error. The CDR3 bases are TGTGCCAGCAGCGTGGACGGGAAAAAGAACACTGAAGCTTTCTTT. Its translation is CASSVDGKKNTEAFF. The chain combines TRBV12-3 or TRBV12-4 with TRBJ1-1; no reliable D call. The CDR3 is 15 residues long. V was pared by 6 bases and J by 1 base, with 15 bases between.

In this sample, this clonotype turned up many times. The chain employs TRBV19 and TRBJ1-2; TRBD1 aligns across 7 bases. Trimming at V came to 6 bases and at J to 5 bases, leaving 6 bases not matched to a gene. This CDR3 spans 13 amino acids. CDR1 is LNHDA and CDR2 is SQIVND in the germline V gene (reference sequence). CDR3 amino acids: CASSQDRVYGYTF. CDR3 DNA: TGTGCCAGTAGCCAAGACAGGGTGTATGGCTACACCTTC. Together with reference TRBV19 and TRBJ1-2, the CDR3 gives the full variable domain: DGGITQSPKYLFRKEGQNVTLSCEQNLNHDAMYWYRQDPGQGLRLIYYSQIVNDFQKGDIAEGYSVSREKKESFPLTVTSAQKNPTAFYLCASSQDRVYGYTFGSGTRLTVV.

The table lists this clonotype with many counts. J is TRBJ2-2 and V is TRBV7-2; D possibly corresponds to TRBD2 (5 bases). V dropped 5 bases and J dropped 2 bases, with 12 bases sitting between them. Germline V gene lookup returns CDR1 SGHTA and CDR2 FQGNSA. The CDR3 extends over 15 amino acids. The CDR3 protein is CASSPARLNTGELFF. DNA for the CDR3: TGTGCCAGCAGCCCGGCAAGACTAAACACCGGGGAGCTGTTTTTT.